These 25 T cell receptor beta chains came from one sample sequenced in a study of T cell responses to AZD1222 COVID-19 vaccine. This table comes from immunoSEQ multiplex PCR, and its TCRdb copy is limited to in-frame clones, with some not included. This table holds 97,000 or so clones, approximately 90% found once. The sequencing used peripheral blood, collected on day 0 of AZD1222 vaccination. The receptor source for this set is an adult in good health.

This sequence joins TRBV28 and TRBJ1-2, with D hard to call. Trimming pared 3 bases from V and 4 bases from J, leaving 9 bases between. From germline, CDR1 is MDHEN and CDR2 SYDVKM. CDR3 size: 13 residues. The CDR3 sequence is CASSFGRIYGYTF. CDR3 coding DNA: TGTGCCAGCAGTTTCGGGCGGATCTATGGCTACACCTTC.

V and J are TRBV5-6 and TRBJ1-1; no clear D. Trimming took 2 bases from V and 6 from J, leaving 8 bases between them. This CDR3 is 12 amino acids long. Per germline, CDR1 SGHDT and CDR2 YYEEEE. This CDR3 reads CASSFGGAEAFF. The CDR3 DNA follows: TGTGCCAGCAGCTTCGGCGGAGCTGAAGCTTTCTTT.

V gene TRBV10-3 combines with J gene TRBJ2-7, with 8 bases fitting TRBD2. Germline-derived CDR1 and CDR2 are ENHRY and SYGVKD. This CDR3 region has 14 residues. The trim removed 4 bases at V and 7 bases at J, leaving 9 bases unmatched. The CDR3 spells CAISAGAGGREQYF. The CDR3 DNA reads TGTGCCATCAGTGCAGGGGCGGGAGGAAGGGAGCAGTACTTC.

V and J are TRBV28 and TRBJ1-2; TRBD1 matches at 10 bases. The junction had 8 bases not matched to a gene; V was cut back by 7 bases and J by 6 bases. Germline-derived CDR1 and CDR2 are MDHEN and SYDVKM. The CDR3 contains 14 residues. The CDR3 DNA sequence: TGTGCCAGCAAACTGACAGGGGGCGCCGATGGCTACACCTTC. It specifies CASKLTGGADGYTF.

This clone came up once. The gene calls are TRBV29-1 and TRBJ2-5, with D tentatively TRBD2 (5 bases). Trimming took off 3 bases at V and 1 base at J, with 9 bases between the two ends. This CDR3 region has 13 residues. Looked up from germline, CDR1 is SQVTM and CDR2 is ANQGSEA. Here the CDR3 reads CSVEVGAQETQYF. The CDR3 DNA reads as TGCAGCGTTGAGGTGGGAGCCCAAGAGACCCAGTACTTC. Looking up the rest from reference TRBV29-1 and TRBJ2-5 gives the full variable domain: SAVISQKPSRDICQRGTSLTIQCQVDSQVTMMFWYRQQPGQSLTLIATANQGSEATYESGFVIDKFPISRPNLTFSTLTVSNMSPEDSSIYLCSVEVGAQETQYFGPGTRLLVL.

The genes are TRBV7-2 and TRBJ2-5; D is uncertain. CDR1 and CDR2 (germline): SGHTA, FQGNSA. This CDR3 region has 15 residues. Between the trimmed V and J ends, which lost 0 bases and 7 bases, there was a span of 15 bases. The CDR3 is CASSLAAVAPSTQYF. In nucleotides, the CDR3 is TGTGCCAGCAGCTTAGCTGCGGTCGCGCCATCGACCCAGTACTTC.

Remarks on this clone: At one end, the junction sequence differs from germline, possibly due to a read error. The V and J genes are TRBV4-2 and TRBJ2-3; weak D call: TRBD2 (7 bases). CDR3 length equals 16 residues. CDR1 and CDR2 (germline): LGHNA, YNFKEQ. This chain's CDR3 is CASRQGGAPSTDTQYF. The CDR3 nucleotides read TGTGCCAGCAGGCAAGGGGGGGCCCCTAGCACAGATACGCAGTATTTT.

The V and J genes are TRBV9 and TRBJ2-5, with TRBD1 identical over 8 bases. CDR3 length: 14 amino acids. Germline-derived CDR1 and CDR2 are SGDLS and YYNGEE. Trimming cost V 2 bases and J 3 bases; bases outside gene matches: 3. The CDR3 spells CASSVGQGKETQYF. The DNA of the CDR3 is TGTGCCAGCAGCGTCGGACAGGGAAAAGAGACCCAGTACTTC.

CDR3: CSVVPADFSGNTIYF. In DNA form, the CDR3 reads TGCAGCGTTGTGCCGGCAGACTTCTCTGGAAACACCATATATTTT. The rearrangement links TRBV29-1 to TRBJ1-3; no reliable D call. V gave up 4 bases and J gave up 0 bases, with 13 bases separating them. Germline V gene lookup returns CDR1 SQVTM and CDR2 ANQGSEA. There are 15 residues in the CDR3. Drawing the rest from reference TRBV29-1 and TRBJ1-3, the complete variable domain is SAVISQKPSRDICQRGTSLTIQCQVDSQVTMMFWYRQQPGQSLTLIATANQGSEATYESGFVIDKFPISRPNLTFSTLTVSNMSPEDSSIYLCSVVPADFSGNTIYFGEGSWLTVV.

This chain links TRBV27 with TRBJ1-1, with a possible D match to TRBD1 (5 bases). The germline V and J ends were trimmed by 3 bases and 4 bases, with 12 bases remaining between them. Germline CDR1 is MNHEY and CDR2 is SMNVEV (reference sequence). The CDR3 covers 14 residues. CDR3 DNA: TGTGCCAGCAGTTTGCAGGGTAGGAGCACTGAAGCTTTCTTT. Amino acid sequence: CASSLQGRSTEAFF.

This chain links TRBV7-2 with TRBJ2-7; maybe TRBD2 (5 bases). Germline CDR1 reads SGHTA; CDR2 reads FQGNSA. Trimming took off 1 base at V and 6 bases at J, with 16 bases between the two ends. CDR3 length: 15 residues. CDR3 region: CASSLEGVAYSEQYF. The DNA for the CDR3 is TGTGCCAGCAGCTTAGAGGGAGTAGCTTATAGCGAGCAGTACTTC.

CDR3 protein: CASSRDLGGSGNTIYF. The CDR3 nucleotides are TGCGCCAGCAGCCGCGACCTAGGAGGGTCTGGAAACACCATATATTTT. The chain joins TRBV4-3 to TRBJ1-3; D call uncertain. The V end lost 4 bases, the J end lost 1 base, and 14 bases lay between the germline ends. The CDR3 loop spans 16 amino acids. Germline V gives CDR1 LGHNA, CDR2 YSLEER.

The V gene is TRBV5-1, the J gene TRBJ2-1; 11 bases are shared with TRBD2. This CDR3 has 16 residues. Germline V gene data show CDR1 as SGHRS and CDR2 as YFSETQ. Trimming at V came to 2 bases and at J to 5 bases, leaving 6 bases not matched to a gene. CDR3: CASSFTPSGGHNEQFF. CDR3 in DNA: TGCGCCAGCAGCTTCACACCTAGCGGGGGGCACAATGAGCAGTTCTTC.

This chain joins TRBV6-5 and TRBJ2-7, with 7 bases matching TRBD2. With V trimmed by 5 bases and J by 1 base, 8 bases remained unmatched. The CDR3 runs 15 residues. Germline CDR1 and CDR2: MNHEY and SVGAGI. In DNA, the CDR3 is TGTGCCAGCAGTCCCTTACTAGCGCTATCCTACGAGCAGTACTTC. Its protein product is CASSPLLALSYEQYF.

This sequence joins TRBV24-1 and TRBJ2-1; TRBD2 aligns across 10 bases. CDR3 size: 12 residues. Germline V lookup: CDR1 KGHDR, CDR2 SFDVKD. V shed 9 bases and J 9 bases; nucleotides not matched to a gene: 4. DNA for the CDR3: TGTGCCACCGGGATAGCGGGGGGTGAGCAGTTCTTC. Amino acids: CATGIAGGEQFF.

The chain uses TRBV27 and TRBJ1-5, with 9 bases aligning to TRBD1. This CDR3 region has 15 residues. Germline trimming cut 5 bases from V and 2 bases from J; bases unmatched to any gene: 4. Per germline, CDR1 MNHEY and CDR2 SMNVEV (reference sequence). CDR3: CASSADRGGNQPQHF. The CDR3 nucleotides read TGTGCCAGCAGTGCGGACAGGGGTGGCAATCAGCCCCAGCATTTT.

In its sample, this clone was seen a few times. The CDR3 here is CASSQDLRGSYGYTF. The DNA for the CDR3 is TGTGCCAGCAGCCAAGATCTCAGGGGCAGCTATGGCTACACCTTC. The V call is TRBV14, the J call TRBJ1-2, with D perhaps TRBD1 (6 bases). Germline CDR1 is SGHDN and CDR2 is FVKESK. The CDR3 covers 15 residues. With 0 bases removed from V and 4 bases from J, the gap between germline ends came to 12 bases.

The chain is built from TRBV2 and TRBJ1-3, with D uncertain. Germline lookup yields CDR1 SNHLY and CDR2 FYNNEI. With 4 bases removed from V and 4 bases from J, the gap between germline ends came to 8 bases. The CDR3 totals 13 residues. This CDR3 is CASSVGIGNTIYF. The DNA of the CDR3 is TGTGCCAGCAGTGTTGGGATAGGAAACACCATATATTTT.

This clone was seen a few times. V and J are TRBV27 and TRBJ1-6; perhaps TRBD1 as D (5 bases). The V and J ends lost 1 base and 7 bases respectively, with 8 bases between them. Germline assignment: CDR1 MNHEY and CDR2 SMNVEV (reference sequence). This CDR3 has 14 residues. The chain's CDR3 is CASSLFRENSPLHF. For the CDR3, the DNA is TGTGCCAGCAGTTTATTCAGGGAGAATTCACCCCTCCACTTT.

The rearrangement links TRBV5-1 to TRBJ2-5; TRBD1 matches 7 bases. The CDR3 consists of 13 residues. V was pared by 4 bases and J by 10 bases, with 10 bases of the junction left unmatched. Looked up from germline, CDR1 is SGHRS and CDR2 is YFSETQ. The CDR3 region is CASSQRAGDSQYF. DNA for the CDR3: TGCGCCAGCAGCCAGCGAGCAGGGGACAGCCAGTACTTC.

This chain links TRBV2 with TRBJ2-3, with 8 bases that match TRBD1. CDR3 length: 13 residues. Germline V gene sequence: CDR1 SNHLY, CDR2 FYNNEI. V lost 5 bases and J lost 5; bases outside the gene matches: 3. The CDR3 nucleotides are TGTGCCAGCAGTCTGGACAGGGAAGATACGCAGTATTTT. Translating it yields CASSLDREDTQYF. Full variable domain (remainder filled in from reference TRBV2 and TRBJ2-3): EPEVTQTPSHQVTQMGQEVILRCVPISNHLYFYWYRQILGQKVEFLVSFYNNEISEKSEIFDDQFSVERPDGSNFTLKIRSTKLEDSAMYFCASSLDREDTQYFGPGTRLTVL.

The chain uses TRBV28 and TRBJ1-2, with TRBD1 identical over 9 bases. Germline CDR1 is MDHEN and CDR2 is SYDVKM. The CDR3 runs to 15 residues. Trimming cost V 7 bases and J 7 bases; bases outside gene matches: 13. The CDR3: CASTVSPQGAGGYTF. Here the CDR3 DNA reads TGTGCCAGCACTGTTTCCCCACAGGGGGCGGGTGGCTACACCTTC.

The sample holds one count of this clone. This chain links TRBV7-8 with TRBJ1-5, with TRBD1 as a possible D gene (6 bases). There are 18 residues in the CDR3. Trimming took off 1 base at V and 0 bases at J, with 16 bases between the two ends. Germline CDR1 and CDR2: SGHVS and FQNEAQ. The CDR3 sequence is CASSLGGQGQLSNQPQHF. CDR3 DNA: TGTGCCAGCAGCTTAGGGGGGCAGGGTCAACTTAGCAATCAGCCCCAGCATTTT.

This chain connects TRBV7-3 to TRBJ2-5; D is unclear. CDR1 and CDR2 from the germline V gene are SGHTA and FQGTGA. V shed 3 bases and J shed 3 bases, with 11 bases lying between them. The CDR3 covers 14 residues. The CDR3 DNA reads TGTGCCAGCAGCTTCGGTCTTGGTAAAGAGACCCAGTACTTC. Amino acids: CASSFGLGKETQYF.

The gene calls are TRBV28 and TRBJ2-1; TRBD2 matches 12 bases. The trim removed 8 bases at V and 6 bases at J, leaving 8 bases unmatched. The CDR3 is 15 residues long. Germline-derived CDR1 and CDR2 are MDHEN and SYDVKM. CDR3 nucleotides: TGTGCCAGCGGACTACTAGCGGGAGGCGCCAATGAGCAGTTCTTC. It yields the protein CASGLLAGGANEQFF.